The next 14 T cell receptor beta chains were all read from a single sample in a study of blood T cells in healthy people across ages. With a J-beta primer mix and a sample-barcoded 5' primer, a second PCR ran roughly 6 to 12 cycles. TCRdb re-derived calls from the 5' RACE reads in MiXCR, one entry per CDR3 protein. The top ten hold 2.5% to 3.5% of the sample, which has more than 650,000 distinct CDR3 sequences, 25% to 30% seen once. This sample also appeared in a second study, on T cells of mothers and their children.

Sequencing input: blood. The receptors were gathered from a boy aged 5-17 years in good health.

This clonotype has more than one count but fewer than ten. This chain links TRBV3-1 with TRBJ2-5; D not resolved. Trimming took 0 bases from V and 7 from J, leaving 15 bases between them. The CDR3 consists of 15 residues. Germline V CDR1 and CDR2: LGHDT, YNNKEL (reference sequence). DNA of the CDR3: TGTGCCAGCAGCCAAGACGGCCTCCAGAAGGGGACCCAGTACTTC. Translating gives CASSQDGLQKGTQYF.

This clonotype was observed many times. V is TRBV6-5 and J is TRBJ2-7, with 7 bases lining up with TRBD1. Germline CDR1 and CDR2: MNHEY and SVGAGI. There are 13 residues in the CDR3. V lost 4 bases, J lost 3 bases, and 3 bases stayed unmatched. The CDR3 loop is CASSSGDSYEQYF. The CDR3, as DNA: TGTGCCAGCAGTTCCGGGGACAGCTACGAGCAGTACTTC.

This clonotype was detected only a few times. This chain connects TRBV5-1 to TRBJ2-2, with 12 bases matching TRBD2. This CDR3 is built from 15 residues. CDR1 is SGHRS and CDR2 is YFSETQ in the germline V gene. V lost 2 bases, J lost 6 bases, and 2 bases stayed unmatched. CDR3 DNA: TGCGCCAGCAGCTTCCCTAGCGGGGGGGCCGGGGAGCTGTTTTTT. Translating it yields CASSFPSGGAGELFF.

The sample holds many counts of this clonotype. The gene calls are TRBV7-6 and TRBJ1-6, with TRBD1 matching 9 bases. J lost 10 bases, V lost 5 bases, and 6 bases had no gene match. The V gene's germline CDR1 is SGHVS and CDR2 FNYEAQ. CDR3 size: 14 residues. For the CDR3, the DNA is TGTGCCAGCAGCACCCGGGACAGGGACTCACCCCTCCACTTT. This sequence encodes CASSTRDRDSPLHF.

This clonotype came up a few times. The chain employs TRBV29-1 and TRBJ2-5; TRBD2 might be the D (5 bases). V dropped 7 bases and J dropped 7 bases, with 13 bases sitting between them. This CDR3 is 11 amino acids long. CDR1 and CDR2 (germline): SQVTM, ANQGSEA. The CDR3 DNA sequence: TGCAGCGCCTTGAGCGGTGGGACCCAGTACTTC. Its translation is CSALSGGTQYF. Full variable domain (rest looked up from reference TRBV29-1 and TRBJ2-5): SAVISQKPSRDICQRGTSLTIQCQVDSQVTMMFWYRQQPGQSLTLIATANQGSEATYESGFVIDKFPISRPNLTFSTLTVSNMSPEDSSIYLCSALSGGTQYFGPGTRLLVL.

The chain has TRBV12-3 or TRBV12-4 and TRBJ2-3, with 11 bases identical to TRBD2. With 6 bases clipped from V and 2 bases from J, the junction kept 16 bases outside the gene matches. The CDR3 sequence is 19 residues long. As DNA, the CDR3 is TGTGCCAGCAGCTGGAAGGGCGGCGGACTAGCGGGTTACACAGATACGCAGTATTTT. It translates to CASSWKGGGLAGYTDTQYF.

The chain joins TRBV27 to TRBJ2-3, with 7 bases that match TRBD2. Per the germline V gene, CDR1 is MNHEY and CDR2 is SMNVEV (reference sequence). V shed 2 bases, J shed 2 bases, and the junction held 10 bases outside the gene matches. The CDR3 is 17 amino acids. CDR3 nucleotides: TGTGCCAGCAGTTTAAGGTGGACGGGGGGAGACACAGATACGCAGTATTTT. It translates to CASSLRWTGGDTDTQYF.

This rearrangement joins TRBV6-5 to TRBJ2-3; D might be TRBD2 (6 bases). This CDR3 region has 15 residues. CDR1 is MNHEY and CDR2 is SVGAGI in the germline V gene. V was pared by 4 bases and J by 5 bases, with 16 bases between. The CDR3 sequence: CASSSTGAPRDTQYF. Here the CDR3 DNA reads TGTGCCAGCAGTTCGACGGGAGCCCCGCGAGATACGCAGTATTTT.

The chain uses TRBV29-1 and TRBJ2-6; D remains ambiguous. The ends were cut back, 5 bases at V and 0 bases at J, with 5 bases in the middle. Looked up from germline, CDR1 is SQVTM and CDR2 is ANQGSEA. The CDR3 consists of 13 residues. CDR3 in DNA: TGCAGCGTTCAGAACTCTGGGGCCAACGTCCTGACTTTC. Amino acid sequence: CSVQNSGANVLTF.

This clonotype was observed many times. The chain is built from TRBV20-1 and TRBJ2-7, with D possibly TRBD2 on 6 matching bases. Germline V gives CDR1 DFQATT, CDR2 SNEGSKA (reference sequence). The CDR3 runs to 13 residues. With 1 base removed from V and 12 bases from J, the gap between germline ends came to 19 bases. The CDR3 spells CSARGYGGERSYF. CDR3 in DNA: TGCAGTGCTAGAGGGTACGGCGGGGAAAGGTCGTACTTC.

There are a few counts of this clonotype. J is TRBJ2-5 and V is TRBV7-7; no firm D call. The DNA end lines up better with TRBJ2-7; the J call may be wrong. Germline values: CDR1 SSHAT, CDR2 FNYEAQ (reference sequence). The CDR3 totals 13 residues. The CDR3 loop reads CASSFAASYEQYF. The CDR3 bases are TGTGCCAGCAGCTTCGCAGCGTCCTACGAGCAGTACTTC.

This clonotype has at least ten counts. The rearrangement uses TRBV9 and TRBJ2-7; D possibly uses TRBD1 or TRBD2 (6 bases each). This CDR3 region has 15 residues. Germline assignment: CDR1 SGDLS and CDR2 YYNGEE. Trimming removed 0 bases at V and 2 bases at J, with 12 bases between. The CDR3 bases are TGTGCCAGCAGCGTAGGTTCAGGGGAGGCCTACGAGCAGTACTTC. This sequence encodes CASSVGSGEAYEQYF.

CDR3 sequence reads: CASSPSQGGSGANVLTF. CDR3 in DNA: TGTGCCAGCAGCCCTAGCCAGGGGGGATCTGGGGCCAACGTCCTGACTTTC. The chain combines TRBV28 with TRBJ2-6, with TRBD1 as a possible D gene (7 bases). The ends were cut back, 6 bases at V and 1 base at J, with 16 bases in the middle. This CDR3 is 17 amino acids long. CDR1 is MDHEN, CDR2 SYDVKM, per germline.

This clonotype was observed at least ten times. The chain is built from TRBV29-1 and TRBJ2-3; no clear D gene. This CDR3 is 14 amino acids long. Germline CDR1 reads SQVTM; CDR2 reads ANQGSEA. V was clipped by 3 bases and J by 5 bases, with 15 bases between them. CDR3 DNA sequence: TGCAGCGTTGAGATAGGTCAAAAGGGAGATACGCAGTATTTT. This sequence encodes CSVEIGQKGDTQYF.